Each of the 23 T cell receptor beta chains below was sequenced from the same sample in a study of immune cell composition in non-small cell lung cancer. Only in-frame clones appear in the TCRdb table, and some are missing; sequencing was by immunoSEQ multiplex PCR. The sample shows more than 15,000 clones, about 80% of them seen only once. Normal lung was taken at the farthest possible site, at least 3 cm from tumour. The same data also contributed to another study, on CD4 T cells in lung cancer.

The sequenced sample was non-adjacent lung tissue. These receptors were obtained from a human donor with non-small cell lung cancer.

This clone has more than one count but fewer than ten. The chain recombines TRBV5-1 with TRBJ2-2, with D perhaps TRBD1 (5 bases). Trimming took 0 bases from V and 6 from J, leaving 9 bases between them. CDR3 size: 14 residues. Germline V gene lookup returns CDR1 SGHRS and CDR2 YFSETQ. CDR3 sequence (DNA): TGCGCCAGCAGCTTGGCTATCAGGGCCGGGGAGCTGTTTTTT. Translating it yields CASSLAIRAGELFF.

This clone was counted once. This rearrangement joins TRBV10-3 to TRBJ1-3; TRBD1 aligns across 7 bases. Trimming at V came to 3 bases and at J to 2 bases, leaving 10 bases not matched to a gene. The CDR3 sequence is 17 residues long. Germline CDR1 is ENHRY and CDR2 is SYGVKD. In nucleotides, the CDR3 is TGTGCCATCAGTGAAGGTGGGCAGGGGGTTACTGGAAACACCATATATTTT. It encodes CAISEGGQGVTGNTIYF.

This clone was picked up a small number of times. The chain links TRBV5-4 to TRBJ2-2, with D tentatively TRBD1 or TRBD2 (5 bases each). Germline CDR1 SGHNT, CDR2 YYREEE (reference sequence). The V end was cut by 2 bases, the J end by 5 bases, with 10 bases between. The CDR3 is 14 amino acids. The CDR3 nucleotides are TGTGCCAGCAGCTTCCCCGGGACGACCGGGGAGCTGTTTTTT. It is translated as CASSFPGTTGELFF.

This clone has just a few counts. V is TRBV28 and J is TRBJ1-2; no definite D call. Germline V gene data show CDR1 as MDHEN and CDR2 as SYDVKM. Deletions cut 3 bases from V and 1 base from J, with 9 bases between. This CDR3 region has 14 residues. The CDR3 loop reads CASSFEQRNYGYTF. The CDR3 DNA follows: TGTGCCAGCAGTTTTGAACAGCGTAACTATGGCTACACCTTC.

Details on this clone: At one of its ends the junction is not consistent with the germline gene, which may arise from a read error. The DNA of the CDR3 is TGTGCTAGCAGCTCGGGACAGGGGGCCACCGGGGAGCTGTTTTTT. It encodes CASSSGQGATGELFF. The chain combines TRBV7-7 with TRBJ2-2; 12 nucleotides align to TRBD1. Germline V lookup: CDR1 SSHAT, CDR2 FNYEAQ (reference sequence). The CDR3 runs 15 residues.

The chain links TRBV5-6 to TRBJ2-7, with D hard to call. Germline CDR1 and CDR2: SGHDT and YYEEEE. This CDR3 comprises 13 residues. Between the trimmed V and J ends, which lost 0 bases and 2 bases, there was a span of 6 bases. As DNA, the CDR3 is TGTGCCAGCAGCTTGGTAGGGCCCTACGAGCAGTACTTC. Protein product: CASSLVGPYEQYF. Full variable domain (rest looked up from reference TRBV5-6 and TRBJ2-7): DAGVTQSPTHLIKTRGQQVTLRCSPKSGHDTVSWYQQALGQGPQFIFQYYEEEERQRGNFPDRFSGHQFPNYSSELNVNALLLGDSALYLCASSLVGPYEQYFGPGTRLTVT.

This clone was observed a few times. The chain is built from TRBV14 and TRBJ1-2; no clear D. Germline CDR1 is SGHDN and CDR2 is FVKESK. The V gene lost 1 base and the J gene lost 8 bases, with 17 bases spanning the gap. The CDR3 is 15 residues long. The CDR3 sequence is CASSQVNDGSVGYTF. The CDR3 coding sequence is TGTGCCAGCAGCCAAGTTAATGACGGATCAGTAGGCTACACCTTC.

The chain carries TRBV11-2 and TRBJ2-2; 8 nucleotides align to TRBD1. J lost 3 bases, V lost 4 bases, and 16 bases had no gene match. The V gene's germline CDR1 is SGHAT and CDR2 FQNNGV. This CDR3 spans 19 amino acids. Here the CDR3 reads CASSSPMGTGLPDTGELFF. CDR3 bases: TGTGCCAGCAGCTCCCCGATGGGGACAGGCCTTCCGGACACCGGGGAGCTGTTTTTT.

This chain links TRBV7-3 with TRBJ2-5; the match to TRBD1 covers 11 bases. After removal of 4 bases from V and 5 bases from J, the junction contained 6 bases not matched to a gene. The CDR3 length is 15 residues. The germline V gene has CDR1 SGHTA and CDR2 FQGTGA. The CDR3 here is CASSSTGTGGETQYF. The CDR3 DNA follows: TGTGCCAGCAGCTCCACCGGGACAGGGGGGGAGACCCAGTACTTC.

The V and J genes are TRBV7-2 and TRBJ2-5, with D perhaps matching TRBD1 or TRBD2 (5 bases each). The assigned J gene may be wrong: the sequence end matches TRBJ2-7 better. This CDR3 is 15 amino acids long. CDR1 is SGHTA, CDR2 FQGNSA, per germline. The CDR3 here is CASSVGTDSSYEQYF. The CDR3 DNA reads as TGTGCCAGCAGCGTAGGGACGGATAGCTCCTACGAGCAGTACTTC.

J is TRBJ2-3 and V is TRBV27, with 7 bases that match TRBD2. The length of the CDR3 is 15 residues. J lost 2 bases, V lost 3 bases, and 5 bases had no gene match. CDR1 and CDR2 from the germline V gene are MNHEY and SMNVEV (reference sequence). Here the CDR3 DNA reads TGTGCCAGCAGTTTTTCACTAGCGTCCACAGATACGCAGTATTTT. Its translation is CASSFSLASTDTQYF.

This chain links TRBV7-2 with TRBJ1-2; unclear D gene. The germline V and J ends were trimmed by 5 bases and 5 bases, with 6 bases remaining between them. The germline CDR1 and CDR2 sequences are SGHTA and FQGNSA. The CDR3 consists of 11 residues. The CDR3, as DNA: TGTGCCAGCAGCCAGCGATATGGCTACACCTTC. Protein sequence: CASSQRYGYTF.

The chain joins TRBV4-3 to TRBJ1-6; 7 nucleotides align to TRBD1. Germline V lookup: CDR1 LGHNA, CDR2 YSLEER. This CDR3 has 14 amino acids. The V and J ends lost 2 bases and 6 bases, in that order; junction bases with no gene match: 1. CDR3 in DNA: TGCGCCAGCAGCCAATGGGACAGTAATTCACCCCTCCACTTT. This sequence encodes CASSQWDSNSPLHF.

The gene calls are TRBV6-6 and TRBJ1-2; D remains ambiguous. The CDR3 covers 13 residues. Between the trimmed V and J ends, which lost 5 bases and 5 bases, there was a span of 12 bases. Germline V lookup: CDR1 MNHNY, CDR2 SVGAGI (reference sequence). The CDR3 loop reads CASSPSVGYGYTF. The CDR3 DNA reads as TGTGCCAGCAGTCCATCTGTAGGGTATGGCTACACCTTC.

This chain uses TRBV18 with TRBJ1-5; no clear D gene. V was pared by 8 bases and J by 10 bases, with 18 bases between. Germline V gene sequence: CDR1 KGHSH, CDR2 LQKENI. This CDR3 contains 13 residues. The CDR3 bases are TGTGCCAGCACTCCCGACTCGGGTTTACCCCAGCATTTT. Translating it yields CASTPDSGLPQHF.

This clone is termed medium-sized. As DNA, the CDR3 is TGTGCCAGCAGCTTATCGGCCTCTTCTGCCTCCTACGAGCAGTACTTC. The encoded protein is CASSLSASSASYEQYF. The chain links TRBV7-3 to TRBJ2-7; D is unresolved. The CDR3 is made up of 16 amino acids. Germline CDR1 SGHTA, CDR2 FQGTGA. V lost 2 bases and J lost 0, with 14 bases in between.

This rearrangement joins TRBV29-1 to TRBJ1-2; 7 nucleotides line up with TRBD1. The V segment lost 8 bases and the J segment 4 bases; nucleotides outside the gene matches: 10. CDR1 SQVTM and CDR2 ANQGSEA come from the germline V gene. The CDR3 has 13 residues. CDR3 DNA: TGCAGCCGGGGACAGCCCCCCCTCTATGGCTACACCTTC. Translated, it gives CSRGQPPLYGYTF.

This chain connects TRBV7-3 to TRBJ2-1; 10 bases are shared with TRBD2. The V gene end was trimmed by 5 bases and the J gene end by 9 bases; junction bases not matched to a gene: 7. Germline CDR1 and CDR2: SGHTA and FQGTGA. This CDR3 has 14 amino acids. The CDR3 region has the DNA TGTGCCAGCAGCCGAGCGGGGGGGCAGGGTGAGCAGTTCTTC. Encoded protein: CASSRAGGQGEQFF.

The chain uses TRBV2 and TRBJ2-3, with D perhaps TRBD2 (5 bases). The V gene's germline CDR1 is SNHLY and CDR2 FYNNEI. This CDR3 region has 14 residues. V was clipped by 4 bases and J by 1 base, with 9 bases between them. For the CDR3, the DNA is TGTGCCAGCAGTGTCACCGGGGGCACAGATACGCAGTATTTT. As protein: CASSVTGGTDTQYF.

The CDR3 nucleotides are TGTGCCAGCCATGACAGGGCCGGGACCGGGGAGCTGTTTTTT. This codes for CASHDRAGTGELFF. The chain recombines TRBV6-6 with TRBJ2-2, with 7 bases aligning to TRBD1. The CDR3 is 14 amino acids. V trimming: 8 bases; J trimming: 5 bases; junction bases outside the gene matches: 8. CDR1 MNHNY and CDR2 SVGAGI come from the germline V gene (reference sequence).

V gene TRBV5-8 combines with J gene TRBJ1-1, with D tentatively TRBD1 (5 bases). CDR3 length: 13 residues. Per germline, CDR1 SGHTS and CDR2 YDEGEE. Trimming took 5 bases from V and 6 from J, leaving 14 bases between them. CDR3 region: CASSLRGSAEAFF. The CDR3 region has the DNA TGTGCCAGCAGTTTAAGGGGTAGTGCTGAAGCTTTCTTT.

Comments on this clone: Germline is not matched at one junction end, which may reflect a read error. This chain links TRBV6-6 with TRBJ2-3; D might be TRBD1 or TRBD2, each matching 7 bases. The CDR3 extends over 14 amino acids. CDR1 and CDR2 (germline): MNHNY, SVGAGI (reference sequence). CDR3 nucleotides: TGTGCCAGCAGTTACGCAGGGGGGGGAGATATGCAGTATTTT. Protein product: CASSYAGGGDMQYF.

This clone was detected only a few times. The gene calls are TRBV7-2 and TRBJ2-3; TRBD2 matches at 12 bases. The V gene end was trimmed by 4 bases and the J gene end by 5 bases; junction bases not matched to a gene: 4. The V gene's germline CDR1 is SGHTA and CDR2 FQGNSA. There are 15 residues in the CDR3. CDR3 sequence reads: CASSSSGGAGDTQYF. The CDR3 DNA follows: TGTGCCAGCAGCTCTAGCGGGGGGGCAGGAGATACGCAGTATTTT.